This T cell receptor beta chain came from a study of T cell responses to AZD1222 COVID-19 vaccine (dated by TCRdb to about 2021). About the study as a whole: Because spike-specific TCR depth and breadth did not differ between the two schedules, AZD1222 recipients who got a second dose at roughly 4 weeks were pooled with those who got a second dose at roughly 12 weeks. A total of 240 or so trial participants underwent TCR sequencing, of whom roughly 210 had received two doses of AZD1222 and roughly 26 had received two doses of the MenACWY control vaccine. Enrollment into the trials was organized by age into subgroups of 18-55, 56-69 and 70-plus years, and those subgroups contained roughly 150, 30 and 60 TCR-sequenced participants, respectively. Overall study results and their limits: The 56-69-year group was small, and its depth increase did not reach significance, likely because of low power. No day 14 peak-response samples were available, so repertoires were characterized only after the peak T cell response. The vaccine-associated CD4 TCRs covered the entire spike protein, and the dominant responses fell in regions 160-218 and 743-854. Most participants were white British and females outnumbered males, and the authors suggested that clonal diversity may have been underestimated. Conclusions about previously exposed vaccinees are limited because only five to seven AZD1222 recipients were SARS-CoV-2 seropositive at baseline. After two AZD1222 doses, spike-specific TCR breadth and depth were significantly higher than at day 0 and than in MenACWY recipients. Reportedly, close to half of the unique spike-specific TCRs recognized epitopes lying outside the regions that are mutated in the B.1.351 and B.1.1.7 variants.

This clone was seen once. Its antigen specificity is not known. Base quality data are lacking; no much larger clone is found one base away. Looking up the germline V gene yields CDR1 SGHRS and CDR2 YFSETQ. The CDR3 runs 16 residues from the cysteine to the phenylalanine. Only the CDR3 DNA stays, 48 bases, in frame from base 1. V is shortened by 4 bases, J by 0 bases, and the region joining them spans 11 bases. The CDR3 regions of human TCRbeta chains were subjected to immunosequencing. Under the source paper's analysis protocol: Repertoire TCRs were checked for matches against a reference library of SARS-CoV-2-specific TCRs that had been generated using the MIRA antigen-specificity platform. Breadth was defined as the fraction of unique TCRs that were SARS-CoV-2-associated, and depth was defined as the fraction of total T cells that were SARS-CoV-2-associated. Using the MIRA data, each spike-specific TCR was mapped to the spike region that the TCR reacts to and placed in a CD4 or CD8 class. Log10-transformed breadth and depth values were compared by one-way ANOVA with Sidak's multiple comparisons tests. TCRdb took this table from immuneACCESS and kept in-frame rearrangements with V and J called. Such tables lack part of the clones; where checked against another copy, unresolved V genes explain under half of the gap, and the rest is unexplained. V and J calls and clone size come straight from that table; D and trimming were deduced from the DNA. The sample table records around 260,000 clones; approximately 93% of these occur just once. The ten largest account for 0.55% of the sample.

The time point label, as the study defines it: baseline before first vaccination. Samples from vaccinated people were obtained from the UK trials COV001 and COV002, which included a single-blind randomized controlled phase 2/3 trial of AZD1222 (ChAdOx1 nCoV-19) in healthy adults. Trial participant PBMC samples were collected at day 0 and day 28 after the second dose for TCRbeta chain sequencing. This receptor chain uses TRBV5-1 and TRBJ2-6, with the D gene call left open. The TCR was taken from an adult in good health. The sample was peripheral blood, taken on day 0 of AZD1222 vaccination. The sequenced DNA: TGCGCCAGCAGCCCCGGACCGGGCTCTGGGGCCAACGTCCTGACTTTC. Its translation is CASSPGPGSGANVLTF.